Below, one T cell receptor beta chain is given with its context. Germline values: CDR1 DFQATT, CDR2 SNEGSKA (reference sequence). Trimming removed 3 bases at V and 1 base at J, with 15 bases between. CDR3 length: 15 amino acids. This entry comes from a study of blood T cell repertoires in COVID-19. Study in general: Material from acute and convalescent COVID-19 was sourced from the United States, Italy and Spain. T cells, B-cell-depleted T cells, or PBMCs provided the cDNA or gDNA that served as material.

The assay was immunoSEQ multiplex PCR, and TCRdb's table has in-frame clones only and misses some. Among tens of thousands of clones, 84% were seen once, and the ten largest hold about an eighth. This clonotype was sampled from a middle-aged man with COVID-19, enrolled during active disease. This chain uses TRBV20-1 with TRBJ1-1; maybe TRBD1 (6 bases). Specimen: peripheral blood. CDR3 in amino acids: CSASFGRDTNTEAFF. The CDR3 bases are TGCAGTGCTAGTTTTGGGAGGGACACGAACACTGAAGCTTTCTTT.